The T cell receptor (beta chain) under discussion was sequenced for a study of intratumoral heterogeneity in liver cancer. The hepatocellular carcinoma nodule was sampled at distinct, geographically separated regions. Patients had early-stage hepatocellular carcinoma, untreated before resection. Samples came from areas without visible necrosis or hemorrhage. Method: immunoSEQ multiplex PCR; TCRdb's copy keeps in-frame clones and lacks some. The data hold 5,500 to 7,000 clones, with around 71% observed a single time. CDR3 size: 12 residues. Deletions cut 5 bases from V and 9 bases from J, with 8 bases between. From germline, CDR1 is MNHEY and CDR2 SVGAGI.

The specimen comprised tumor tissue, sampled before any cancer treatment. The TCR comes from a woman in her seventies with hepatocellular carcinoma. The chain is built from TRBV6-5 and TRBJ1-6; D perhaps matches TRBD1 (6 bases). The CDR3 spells CASSTGSSPLHF. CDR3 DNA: TGTGCCAGCAGTACAGGGTCTTCACCCCTCCACTTT.